This T cell receptor (beta chain) was observed in a study of T cell responses to AZD1222 COVID-19 vaccine. The repertoire was sequenced with immunoSEQ multiplex PCR; TCRdb's copy has only in-frame clones and lacks some. The sample holds about 110,000 clones, roughly four fifths seen once. Findings of the study overall: Most donors were white British, females outnumbered males, and clonal diversity was possibly underestimated. AZD1222 recipients seropositive at baseline numbered only 5 to 7.

Only one count was recorded for this clone. No antigen is known for it. The CDR3 is made up of 18 amino acids. Germline assignment: CDR1 MNHEY and CDR2 SVGEGT. The V and J ends lost 6 bases and 2 bases, in that order; junction bases with no gene match: 13. The clonotype was recovered from an adult in good health. The chain uses TRBV6-2 or TRBV6-3 and TRBJ1-5; 10 nucleotides match TRBD1. Sequenced material: peripheral blood, taken on day 0 of AZD1222 vaccination. In DNA form, the CDR3 reads TGTGCCAGCAGCCACCTTGGACAGGGGGGTCGCGGCAATCAGCCCCAGCATTTT. Protein sequence: CASSHLGQGGRGNQPQHF.